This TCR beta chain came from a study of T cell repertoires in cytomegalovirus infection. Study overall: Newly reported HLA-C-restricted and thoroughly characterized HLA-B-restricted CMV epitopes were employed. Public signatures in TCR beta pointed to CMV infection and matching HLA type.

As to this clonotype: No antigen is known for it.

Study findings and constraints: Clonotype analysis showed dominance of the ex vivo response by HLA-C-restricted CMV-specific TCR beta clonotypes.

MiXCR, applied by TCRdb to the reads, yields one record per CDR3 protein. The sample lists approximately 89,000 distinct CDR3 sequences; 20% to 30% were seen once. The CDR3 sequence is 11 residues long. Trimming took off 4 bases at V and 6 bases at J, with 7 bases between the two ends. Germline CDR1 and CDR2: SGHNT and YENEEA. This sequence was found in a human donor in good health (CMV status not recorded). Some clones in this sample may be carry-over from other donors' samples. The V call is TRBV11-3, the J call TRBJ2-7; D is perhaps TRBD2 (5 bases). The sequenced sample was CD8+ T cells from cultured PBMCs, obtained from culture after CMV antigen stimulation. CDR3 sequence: CASSSGVEQYF. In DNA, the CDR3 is TGTGCCAGCAGCTCCGGGGTCGAGCAGTACTTC.